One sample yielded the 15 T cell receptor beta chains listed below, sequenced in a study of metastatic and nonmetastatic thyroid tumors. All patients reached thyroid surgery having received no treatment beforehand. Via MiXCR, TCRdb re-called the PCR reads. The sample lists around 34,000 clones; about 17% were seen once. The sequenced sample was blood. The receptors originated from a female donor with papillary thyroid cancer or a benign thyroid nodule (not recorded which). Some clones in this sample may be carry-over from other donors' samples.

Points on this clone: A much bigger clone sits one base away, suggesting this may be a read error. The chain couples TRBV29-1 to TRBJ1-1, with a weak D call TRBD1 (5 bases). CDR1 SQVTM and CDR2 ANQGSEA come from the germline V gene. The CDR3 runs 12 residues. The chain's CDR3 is CSVGGSSTEAFF. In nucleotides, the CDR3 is TGCAGCGTGGGGGGGTCGTCGACTGAAGCTTTCTTC.

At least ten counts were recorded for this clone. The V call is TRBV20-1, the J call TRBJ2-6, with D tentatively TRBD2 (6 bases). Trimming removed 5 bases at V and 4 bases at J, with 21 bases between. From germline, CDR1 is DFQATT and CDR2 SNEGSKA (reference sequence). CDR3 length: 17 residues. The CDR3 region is CSAGVVRGRPGANVLTF. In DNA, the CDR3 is TGCAGTGCTGGAGTGGTGCGGGGTCGACCCGGGGCCAACGTCCTGACTTTC.

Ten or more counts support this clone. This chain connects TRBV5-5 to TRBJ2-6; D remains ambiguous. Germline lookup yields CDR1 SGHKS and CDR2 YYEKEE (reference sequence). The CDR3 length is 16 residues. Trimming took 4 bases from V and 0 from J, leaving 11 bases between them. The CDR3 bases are TGTGCCAGCAGCGAGAGACCGAACTCTGGGGCCAACGTCCTGACTTTC. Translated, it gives CASSERPNSGANVLTF.

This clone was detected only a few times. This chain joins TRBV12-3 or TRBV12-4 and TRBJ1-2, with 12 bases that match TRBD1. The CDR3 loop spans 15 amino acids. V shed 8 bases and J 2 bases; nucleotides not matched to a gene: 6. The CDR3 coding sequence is TGTGCCAGCGGTCCAGGGACAGGGGGCAACTATGGCTACACCTTC. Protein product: CASGPGTGGNYGYTF.

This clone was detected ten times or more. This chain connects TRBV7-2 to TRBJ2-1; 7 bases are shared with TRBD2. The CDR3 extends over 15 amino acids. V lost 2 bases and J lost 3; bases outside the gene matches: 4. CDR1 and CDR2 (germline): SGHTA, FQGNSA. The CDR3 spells CASSLQRTSYNEQFF. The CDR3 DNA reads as TGTGCCAGCAGCTTACAACGGACTAGCTACAATGAGCAGTTCTTC.

The CDR3 DNA reads as TGCGCCAGCAGCCCCCTCCAACTAGCGGGGAACACAGATACGCAGTATTTT. Amino acids: CASSPLQLAGNTDTQYF. The chain recombines TRBV5-1 with TRBJ2-3; 10 bases map to TRBD2. The V segment lost 4 bases and the J segment 2 bases; nucleotides outside the gene matches: 10. The CDR3 has 17 amino acids. The germline gives CDR1 SGHRS, CDR2 YFSETQ.

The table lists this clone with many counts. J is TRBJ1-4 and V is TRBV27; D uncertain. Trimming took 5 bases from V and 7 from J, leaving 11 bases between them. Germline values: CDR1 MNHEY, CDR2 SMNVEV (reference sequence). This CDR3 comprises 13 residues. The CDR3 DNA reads TGTGCCAGCAGTGCCAGCTATAGTGAAAAACTGTTTTTT. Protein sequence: CASSASYSEKLFF.

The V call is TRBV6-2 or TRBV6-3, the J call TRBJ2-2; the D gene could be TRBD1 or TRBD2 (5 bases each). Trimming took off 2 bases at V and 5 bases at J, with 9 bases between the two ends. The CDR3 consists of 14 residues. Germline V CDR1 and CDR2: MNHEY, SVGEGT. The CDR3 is CASSYEGWTGELFF. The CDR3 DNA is TGTGCCAGCAGTTACGAGGGGTGGACCGGGGAGCTGTTTTTT.

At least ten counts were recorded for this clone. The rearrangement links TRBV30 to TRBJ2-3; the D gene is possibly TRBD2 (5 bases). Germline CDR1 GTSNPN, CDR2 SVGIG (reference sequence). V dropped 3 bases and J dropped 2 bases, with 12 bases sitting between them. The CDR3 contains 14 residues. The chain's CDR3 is CAWRPWRATDTQYF. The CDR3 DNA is TGTGCCTGGAGGCCATGGCGGGCCACAGATACGCAGTATTTT.

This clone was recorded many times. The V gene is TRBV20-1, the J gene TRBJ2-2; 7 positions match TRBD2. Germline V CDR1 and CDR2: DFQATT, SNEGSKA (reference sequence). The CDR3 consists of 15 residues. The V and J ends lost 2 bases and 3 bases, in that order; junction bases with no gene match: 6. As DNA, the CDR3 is TGCAGTGCTAGATGGGGGGGTTCGGACACCGGGGAGCTGTTTTTT. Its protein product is CSARWGGSDTGELFF.

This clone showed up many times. CDR3 amino acids: CASSQVTGDNTDTQYF. CDR3 nucleotides: TGTGCCAGCAGCCAAGTCACAGGGGACAACACAGATACGCAGTATTTT. The genes are TRBV4-2 and TRBJ2-3, with 7 bases that match TRBD1. From germline, CDR1 is LGHNA and CDR2 YNFKEQ. The CDR3 is made up of 16 amino acids. V was clipped by 1 base and J by 2 bases; unmatched bases: 6.

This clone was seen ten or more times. CDR3 sequence: CASSTQLYYEQYF. The CDR3 DNA sequence: TGTGCCAGCAGTACTCAGCTCTACTACGAGCAGTACTTC. This sequence joins TRBV6-1 and TRBJ2-7, with unresolved D. V lost 5 bases and J lost 3, with 11 bases in between. The CDR3 consists of 13 residues. Germline CDR1 is MNHNS and CDR2 is SASEGT.

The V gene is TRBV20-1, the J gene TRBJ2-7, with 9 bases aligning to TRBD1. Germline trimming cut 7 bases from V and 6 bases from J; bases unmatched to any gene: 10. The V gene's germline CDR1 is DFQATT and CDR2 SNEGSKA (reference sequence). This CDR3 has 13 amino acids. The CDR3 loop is CSEEGQGRGEQYF. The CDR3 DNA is TGCAGTGAAGAAGGACAGGGGAGAGGCGAGCAGTACTTC.

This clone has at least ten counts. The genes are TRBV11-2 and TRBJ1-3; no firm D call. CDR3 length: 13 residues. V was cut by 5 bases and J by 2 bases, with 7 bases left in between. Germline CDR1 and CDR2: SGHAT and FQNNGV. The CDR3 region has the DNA TGTGCCAGCAGCCAATATCCTGGAAACACCATATATTTT. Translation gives CASSQYPGNTIYF.

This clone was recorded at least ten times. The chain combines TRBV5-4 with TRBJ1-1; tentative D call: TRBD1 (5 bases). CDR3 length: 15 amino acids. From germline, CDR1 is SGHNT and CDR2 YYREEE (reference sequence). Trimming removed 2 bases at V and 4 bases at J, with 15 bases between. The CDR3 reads CASSFQRGTSTEAFF. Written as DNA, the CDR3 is TGTGCCAGCAGCTTTCAACGGGGCACGAGCACTGAAGCTTTCTTT. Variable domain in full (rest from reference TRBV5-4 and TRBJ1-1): ETGVTQSPTHLIKTRGQQVTLRCSSQSGHNTVSWYQQALGQGPQFIFQYYREEENGRGNFPPRFSGLQFPNYSSELNVNALELDDSALYLCASSFQRGTSTEAFFGQGTRLTVV.